This T cell receptor beta chain was obtained from a study of CD8 T cells in ankylosing spondylitis. General observations from the study: Characteristic of ankylosing spondylitis blood, it appeared, was a TCR beta motif comprising about eight highly homologous variants. Matched ankylosing spondylitis synovial fluid reportedly contained a significantly enriched population of disease-linked clones.

V lost 8 bases, J lost 2 bases, and 13 bases stayed unmatched. The CDR3 has 16 residues. Germline values: CDR1 MNHNS, CDR2 SASEGT. For TCR beta, libraries came from quantitative 5'-RACE with molecular barcodes. One entry per CDR3 protein, called by TCRdb with MiXCR from the 5' RACE reads. The profile shows 330,000 or so distinct CDR3 sequences, 6.5% to 10% of them singletons. Points on this clonotype: The antigen is undetermined.

Sequencing was carried out using blood, either unsorted or a sorted T cell fraction (not recorded which). The TCR sequence derives from a male donor with ankylosing spondylitis. This chain uses TRBV6-1 with TRBJ2-3, with 7 bases fitting TRBD2. The CDR3 nucleotides are TGTGCCAGCTCCCAAATCAGCGGGACCCACACAGATACGCAGTATTTT. The encoded protein is CASSQISGTHTDTQYF.